The present T cell receptor (beta chain) was sequenced within a study of CD8+CD57+ T cells in acquired aplastic anemia (dated by TCRdb to 2017 to 2018). As for the study more broadly: DNA extracted from sorted CD4+ and CD8+ cells had a mean of about 3 ug, with a range of roughly 0.19 to 27.4 ug. CD8+CD57+ expansion was defined as a frequency above the mean frequency observed in healthy subjects.

The patients picked for sequencing were ones in whom flow cytometry had shown an expansion of CD8+CD57+ cells. Severe acquired aplastic anemia was diagnosed in all patients according to International Study of Aplastic Anemia and Agranulocytosis and Camitta criteria. Patients had received no therapy at the time of blood sampling. The study deep-sequenced TCR repertoires of sorted CD4+ and CD8+ blood T cells from severe aplastic anemia patients and healthy subjects. Patients were enrolled in the USA under clinicaltrials.gov protocols 00001620, 01623167, 00001397, 00071045, 00081523 and 00961064. Ficoll-Paque density gradient centrifugation was used to isolate peripheral blood mononuclear cells. Before DNA extraction, CD4+ and CD8+ T cells were sorted with FACS or magnetic beads. V has 0 bases trimmed and J has 8 bases trimmed; junction bases matching no gene number 5. The CDR3 contains 15 residues, cysteine and phenylalanine counted. Only the CDR3 portion is preserved as DNA: 45 bases, with reading frame beginning at the first base. The germline V gene supplies CDR1 MNHEY and CDR2 SVGAGI.

TCR beta VDJ combination and CDR3 sequence profiling used genomic DNA as the template. TCR repertoire sequencing was run on an Illumina HiSeq 2000. In the paper's pipeline: Repertoire assessment relied on Simpson's diversity index, CDR3 size and DJ length profiles, and TRBV/TRBJ rearrangement plots. The immunodominant clone was defined as the most abundant DNA sequence in deep sequencing data. CDR3 amino acid sequences were screened for sharing across subjects and were compared with published repertoires and the VDJdb database. In-frame beta chains were kept once TCRdb had trimmed the public reads at Q25 with fastp and called clones with MiXCR. Identical CDR3 proteins give one entry, which carries the most common genes and DNA. The V and J calls shown here were made by TCRdb, not taken from the authors' results. This sample gives some 120,000 distinct CDR3 sequences in total; 55% to 70% of them show up just once. The ten largest clones take up roughly 30% of the sample.

This clonotype was detected many times. This clone's antigen is unknown. No base-level quality is on record; no much larger clone is a single base apart. The study at large found these results: Patients and healthy controls showed no significant difference in CD8+ Simpson's diversity (P=0.060). Although roughly 29 CD8+ CDR3 sequences were shared by patients and controls, these sequences appeared highly expressed in patients and within the immunodominant clones of patients.

Sample: sorted CD4+, CD8+, or CD8+CD57+ T cells (not recorded which) from PBMCs. This clonotype originated in a human donor with aplastic anemia. The V and J genes are TRBV6-5 and TRBJ2-2, with TRBD2 matching 8 junction bases. The CDR3 corresponds to CASSYSLAEGGELFF. At the DNA level, the sequence is TGTGCCAGCAGTTACTCACTAGCGGAAGGGGGGGAGCTGTTTTTT.